This T cell receptor (beta chain) was identified during a study of T cell responses to AZD1222 COVID-19 vaccine. V lost 6 bases and J lost 6, with 14 bases in between. The CDR3 contains 13 residues. Germline V lookup: CDR1 SGHAT, CDR2 FQNNGV. Profiling relied on immunoSEQ multiplex PCR, and the TCRdb table lists in-frame clones only, not all of them. The table lists more than 150,000 clones, 94% of them singletons. The chain uses TRBV11-2 and TRBJ1-1; a weak D match, TRBD1 (5 bases). This specimen was peripheral blood, taken on day 0 of AZD1222 vaccination. The source is an adult in good health. CDR3 region: CASSLRGKAEAFF. The CDR3 region has the DNA TGTGCCAGCAGTCTTAGGGGTAAGGCTGAAGCTTTCTTT.